What follows are 12 T cell receptor beta chains derived from one specimen sequenced in a study of cytotoxic CD8 clonotypes in ibrutinib-treated CLL. Sequenced by immunoSEQ multiplex PCR; TCRdb stores in-frame clones only, minus some. The sample shows fewer than 400,000 clones, 67% of them seen only once. This material consisted of PBMCs, taken after 36 months of ibrutinib treatment. These TCRs come from a human donor with chronic lymphocytic leukemia.

The chain employs TRBV11-2 and TRBJ2-1; no firm D call. Trimming removed 5 bases at V and 11 bases at J, with 13 bases between. Germline V lookup: CDR1 SGHAT, CDR2 FQNNGV. The CDR3 extends over 12 amino acids. In DNA form, the CDR3 reads TGTGCCAGCAGCCAAGGTTTCATAAAGCAGTTCTTC. As protein: CASSQGFIKQFF.

This sequence joins TRBV6-5 and TRBJ2-1, with TRBD2 matching over 7 bases. V lost 3 bases to trimming and J lost 2 bases; unmatched junction nucleotides: 4. The CDR3 extends over 15 amino acids. Germline V gene data show CDR1 as MNHEY and CDR2 as SVGAGI. The CDR3 nucleotides are TGTGCCAGCAGTTATACTAGCGAGGCCTACAATGAGCAGTTCTTC. Amino acid sequence: CASSYTSEAYNEQFF.

This sequence joins TRBV6-1 and TRBJ2-7; 8 bases line up with TRBD1. The CDR3 is 12 residues long. Per germline, CDR1 MNHNS and CDR2 SASEGT. V was clipped by 5 bases and J by 6 bases; unmatched bases: 3. The chain's CDR3 is CASSRQGSEQYF. The CDR3 DNA follows: TGTGCCAGCAGTCGACAGGGGTCCGAGCAGTACTTC.

This clone was observed a single time. The CDR3 DNA is TGTGCCAGCAGCTTAGGGGACGGCCCCCTATACGAGCAGTACTTC. It translates to CASSLGDGPLYEQYF. J is TRBJ2-7 and V is TRBV11-2; D may be TRBD1 or TRBD2 (5 bases each). This CDR3 has 15 amino acids. V was shortened by 1 base and J by 4 bases, with 14 bases between the two germline ends. The germline V gene has CDR1 SGHAT and CDR2 FQNNGV. The complete variable domain, with remaining parts taken from reference TRBV11-2 and TRBJ2-7, reads EAGVAQSPRYKIIEKRQSVAFWCNPISGHATLYWYQQILGQGPKLLIQFQNNGVVDDSQLPKDRFSAERLKGVDSTLKIQPAKLEDSAVYLCASSLGDGPLYEQYFGPGTRLTVT.

This chain joins TRBV10-3 and TRBJ2-3; 11 nucleotides align to TRBD2. Trimming took 8 bases from V and 4 from J; bases not matched to a gene: 8. This CDR3 contains 15 residues. The germline V gene encodes CDR1 ENHRY and CDR2 SYGVKD. The CDR3 DNA reads TGTGCCATCCGCCCCGAGGGACTAGCGGCAGATACGCAGTATTTT. This sequence encodes CAIRPEGLAADTQYF.

The chain links TRBV5-1 to TRBJ2-7, with a tentative D call TRBD1 (7 bases). V lost 2 bases and J 4 bases, leaving 13 bases between the germline ends. Per the germline V gene, CDR1 is SGHRS and CDR2 is YFSETQ. This CDR3 has 14 residues. The CDR3 DNA reads TGCGCCAGCAGCTTTTCGGCGGGACAGTACGAGCAGTACTTC. This sequence encodes CASSFSAGQYEQYF.

This clone was seen a single time. The chain is built from TRBV11-2 and TRBJ2-2, with D uncertain. This CDR3 is 13 amino acids long. The germline V and J ends were trimmed by 7 bases and 5 bases, with 11 bases remaining between them. The germline V gene encodes CDR1 SGHAT and CDR2 FQNNGV. The CDR3 protein is CASNRPATGELFF. The CDR3 bases are TGTGCCAGCAACCGACCGGCTACCGGGGAGCTGTTTTTT.

This clone has a single count. The V and J genes are TRBV28 and TRBJ2-5, with TRBD2 as a possible D gene (6 bases). The germline gives CDR1 MDHEN, CDR2 SYDVKM. The germline V and J ends were trimmed by 5 bases and 4 bases, with 14 bases remaining between them. CDR3 size: 14 residues. In DNA form, the CDR3 reads TGTGCCAGCAGTCCCCTAGCGATGATAGAGACCCAGTACTTC. Its protein is CASSPLAMIETQYF.

The rearrangement joins TRBV4-3 to TRBJ2-1; TRBD2 aligns across 10 bases. The ends lost 4 bases at V and 0 bases at J; junction bases unmatched: 6. The CDR3 has 17 residues. Germline assignment: CDR1 LGHNA and CDR2 YSLEER. DNA for the CDR3: TGCGCCAGCAGCCGATTCAGCGGGAGGGCCTCCTACAATGAGCAGTTCTTC. Translation gives CASSRFSGRASYNEQFF.

This rearrangement joins TRBV2 to TRBJ2-7; possible D gene TRBD2, 6 bases. Germline values: CDR1 SNHLY, CDR2 FYNNEI. V was shortened by 10 bases and J by 1 base, with 11 bases between the two germline ends. This CDR3 is 12 amino acids long. Written as DNA, the CDR3 is TGTGCCATAATGGGGGGTTCCTACGAGCAGTACTTC. Its translation is CAIMGGSYEQYF.

Notes on this clone: The same CDR3 can be traced to other DNA sequences in this sample. Here the CDR3 DNA reads TGCGCCAGCAGCTTGCGGGACAGGGACACTGAAGCTTTCTTT. This gives the protein CASSLRDRDTEAFF. This chain joins TRBV5-1 and TRBJ1-1, with 9 bases identical to TRBD1. This CDR3 is built from 14 residues. V was pared by 1 base and J by 3 bases, with 1 base of the junction left unmatched. Germline V gives CDR1 SGHRS, CDR2 YFSETQ. Drawing the rest from reference TRBV5-1 and TRBJ1-1, the complete variable domain is KAGVTQTPRYLIKTRGQQVTLSCSPISGHRSVSWYQQTPGQGLQFLFEYFSETQRNKGNFPGRFSGRQFSNSRSEMNVSTLELGDSALYLCASSLRDRDTEAFFGQGTRLTVV.

Only a few counts were recorded for this clone. A much larger clone lies one base from this, so it may be a read error. The sample holds other DNA sequences that translate to the same CDR3. The rearrangement uses TRBV5-1 and TRBJ2-5; D remains unclear. CDR3 length: 11 amino acids. CDR1 is SGHRS, CDR2 YFSETQ, per germline. With 2 bases removed from V and 2 bases from J, the gap between germline ends came to 1 base. The CDR3 sequence: CASSLQETQYF. CDR3 bases: TGCGCCAGCAGCTTACAAGAGACCCAGTACTTC.